Each of the 19 T cell receptor beta chains below was sequenced from the same sample in a study of T-cell reconstitution after alpha-beta-depleted transplantation in children. Preparation of the TCRbeta library involved a method that used unique molecular identifiers. TCRdb re-called the PCR reads through MiXCR, storing one row per CDR3 protein. In the table there are under 850,000 distinct CDR3 sequences, around 13% of which are singletons. The sequencing here drew on PBMCs, taken before TCRalphabeta/CD19-depleted stem cell transplant. These receptors were obtained from a girl aged 2-10 years with congenital amegakaryocytic thrombocytopenia, due to receive a stem cell transplant.

This clonotype was seen only once. A read error may explain this, as a much larger clone is one base away. The genes are TRBV7-9 and TRBJ1-2; D call uncertain. Germline loops: CDR1 SEHNR, CDR2 FQNEAQ (reference sequence). The CDR3 has 12 residues. V was trimmed by 2 bases and J by 2 bases, leaving 3 bases between them. The CDR3 region has the DNA TGTGCCAGCAGCTTAAAGAACTATGGCTACACCTTC. Residues: CASSLKNYGYTF.

There are many counts of this clonotype. Germline and junction disagree at one end, which may indicate a read error. This sequence joins TRBV18 and TRBJ2-7, with 7 positions matching TRBD2. The CDR3 runs to 13 residues. Germline CDR1 is KGHSH and CDR2 is LQKENI. The CDR3 is CASSPGLVYEQYF. DNA for the CDR3: TGCGCCAGCAGCCCAGGACTAGTCTACGAGCAGTACTTC. The complete variable domain, with remaining parts taken from reference TRBV18 and TRBJ2-7, reads NAGVMQNPRHLVRRRGQEARLRCSPMKGHSHVYWYRQLPEEGLKFMVYLQKENIIDESGMPKERFSAEFPKEGPSILRIQQVVRGDSAAYFCASSPGLVYEQYFGPGTRLTVT.

The chain links TRBV18 to TRBJ2-1, with TRBD2 matching 15 bases. In germline, CDR1 is KGHSH, CDR2 LQKENI. J gave up 6 bases and V 6 bases, and 9 bases lay outside the gene matches. The CDR3 is made up of 17 amino acids. In DNA form, the CDR3 reads TGTGCCAGCTCTCCCGGACTAGCGGGAGGGCCGGGCAATGAGCAGTTCTTC. Protein product: CASSPGLAGGPGNEQFF.

The chain uses TRBV13 and TRBJ2-2, with D maybe TRBD2 (5 bases). Germline CDR1 is PRHDT and CDR2 is FYEKMQ (reference sequence). The V end lost 3 bases, the J end lost 6 bases, and 11 bases lay between the germline ends. CDR3 length: 14 amino acids. The CDR3 region is CASSFGGGAGELFF. CDR3 nucleotide sequence: TGTGCCAGCAGCTTTGGAGGAGGCGCCGGGGAGCTGTTTTTT.

This clonotype was detected only a few times. The V call is TRBV11-2, the J call TRBJ1-5, with 7 bases that match TRBD1. Germline assignment: CDR1 SGHAT and CDR2 FQNNGV. This CDR3 spans 17 amino acids. V lost 5 bases and J lost 0; bases outside the gene matches: 10. DNA of the CDR3: TGTGCCAGCAGCGAAGGACAGGCCGTTTATAGCAATCAGCCCCAGCATTTT. The encoded protein is CASSEGQAVYSNQPQHF.

The chain is built from TRBV14 and TRBJ2-3; no clear D. Trimming took off 0 bases at V and 1 base at J, with 14 bases between the two ends. Germline V lookup: CDR1 SGHDN, CDR2 FVKESK. This CDR3 region has 17 residues. The CDR3 nucleotides read TGTGCCAGCAGCCAAGATATATCGCATCACGGCACAGATACGCAGTATTTT. Translating gives CASSQDISHHGTDTQYF.

This clonotype was seen ten or more times. This chain links TRBV15 with TRBJ1-1, with TRBD1 as a possible D gene (5 bases). The V end was cut by 0 bases, the J end by 11 bases, with 7 bases between. The CDR3 consists of 11 residues. CDR1 and CDR2 from the germline V gene are LNHNV and YYDKDF (reference sequence). The CDR3, as DNA: TGTGCCACCAGCAGAGACGGGGGGGCTTTCTTT. As protein: CATSRDGGAFF.

Only a few counts were recorded for this clonotype. Written as DNA, the CDR3 is TGTGCCAGCGGGGGGACTAACACAGATACGCAGTATTTT. Translating gives CASGGTNTDTQYF. The chain employs TRBV7-9 and TRBJ2-3; 7 bases match TRBD2. The CDR3 totals 13 residues. Germline lookup yields CDR1 SEHNR and CDR2 FQNEAQ (reference sequence). The V segment lost 8 bases and the J segment 2 bases; nucleotides outside the gene matches: 4. Looking up the rest from reference TRBV7-9 and TRBJ2-3 gives the full variable domain: DTGVSQNPRHKITKRGQNVTFRCDPISEHNRLYWYRQTLGQGPEFLTYFQNEAQLEKSRLLSDRFSAERPKGSFSTLEIQRTEQGDSAMYLCASGGTNTDTQYFGPGTRLTVL.

The chain recombines TRBV18 with TRBJ2-3; D gene ambiguous. Trimming took off 2 bases at V and 6 bases at J, with 12 bases between the two ends. Germline CDR1 reads KGHSH; CDR2 reads LQKENI. CDR3 length: 14 residues. CDR3 loop: CASSPTGARDTQYF. The CDR3 nucleotides read TGTGCCAGCTCACCAACGGGTGCCCGCGATACGCAGTATTTT. Full variable domain (missing parts from reference TRBV18 and TRBJ2-3): NAGVMQNPRHLVRRRGQEARLRCSPMKGHSHVYWYRQLPEEGLKFMVYLQKENIIDESGMPKERFSAEFPKEGPSILRIQQVVRGDSAAYFCASSPTGARDTQYFGPGTRLTVL.

The CDR3 loop is CASSLPNGKATEQYF. The CDR3 region has the DNA TGCGCCAGCAGCTTGCCAAACGGCAAGGCGACCGAGCAGTACTTC. This rearrangement joins TRBV5-1 to TRBJ2-7; unclear D gene. Germline loops: CDR1 SGHRS, CDR2 YFSETQ. This CDR3 spans 15 amino acids. The germline V and J ends were trimmed by 1 base and 6 bases, with 17 bases remaining between them. Together with reference TRBV5-1 and TRBJ2-7, the CDR3 gives the full variable domain: KAGVTQTPRYLIKTRGQQVTLSCSPISGHRSVSWYQQTPGQGLQFLFEYFSETQRNKGNFPGRFSGRQFSNSRSEMNVSTLELGDSALYLCASSLPNGKATEQYFGPGTRLTVT.

The V and J genes are TRBV28 and TRBJ2-1; TRBD1 agrees at 8 bases. The germline V gene has CDR1 MDHEN and CDR2 SYDVKM. This CDR3 has 16 amino acids. V shed 4 bases, J shed 0 bases, and the junction held 5 bases outside the gene matches. The CDR3, as DNA: TGTGCCAGCAGTTCGACAGGGGACAGCTCCTACAATGAGCAGTTCTTC. This sequence encodes CASSSTGDSSYNEQFF.

Concerning this clonotype itself: With a much larger clone just one base away, this may be a read error. This is likely a read error, given that the CDR3 carries no conserved phenylalanine or tryptophan at its end. The CDR3 sequence: CSAHDRDLGNTIYL. In nucleotides, the CDR3 is TGCAGTGCTCACGACAGAGACTTGGGGAACACCATATATCTT. The rearrangement joins TRBV20-1 to TRBJ1-3, with TRBD1 as a possible D gene (5 bases). The V end lost 5 bases, the J end lost 7 bases, and 18 bases lay between the germline ends. The germline gives CDR1 DFQATT, CDR2 SNEGSKA (reference sequence). The CDR3 extends over 14 amino acids.

This clonotype was detected many times. This chain links TRBV20-1 with TRBJ2-1; the D is unclear. The germline CDR1 and CDR2 sequences are DFQATT and SNEGSKA (reference sequence). This CDR3 has 12 residues. V was pared by 5 bases and J by 6 bases, with 11 bases between. Here the CDR3 DNA reads TGCAGTGCTCCGAGGTCGAGCAATGAGCAGTTCTTC. Residues: CSAPRSSNEQFF.

V and J are TRBV4-2 and TRBJ2-1, with TRBD2 matching 8 bases. Trimming removed 4 bases from V and 0 bases from J; junction bases left unmatched: 14. The CDR3 is 19 residues long. The V gene's germline CDR1 is LGHNA and CDR2 YNFKEQ. CDR3: CASSRINSGAYTSYNEQFF. The DNA for the CDR3 is TGTGCCAGCAGCCGTATCAATAGCGGGGCGTACACCTCCTACAATGAGCAGTTCTTC.

This clonotype was detected many times. The V gene is TRBV5-4, the J gene TRBJ2-1; tentatively, D is TRBD1 or TRBD2 (6 bases each). Germline lookup yields CDR1 SGHNT and CDR2 YYREEE (reference sequence). The CDR3 loop spans 17 amino acids. V lost 4 bases and J 3 bases, leaving 20 bases between the germline ends. CDR3: CASSGGSGTDNYNEQFF. CDR3 bases: TGTGCCAGCAGCGGGGGCTCCGGGACTGACAACTACAATGAGCAGTTCTTC.

About this clonotype: One base away lies a much larger clone, so this may be a sequencing read error. The CDR3 here is CSGLTGAPGSPLHF. In DNA form, the CDR3 reads TGCAGTGGCCTTACAGGGGCTCCGGGTTCACCCCTCCACTTT. J is TRBJ1-6 and V is TRBV20-1; 7 bases line up with TRBD1. This CDR3 is built from 14 residues. V dropped 7 bases and J dropped 9; count of bases not matched to a gene: 12. Germline V CDR1 and CDR2: DFQATT, SNEGSKA (reference sequence).

V and J are TRBV6-5 and TRBJ2-3; D uncertain. Trimming removed 11 bases from V and 4 bases from J, with 31 bases in between. Germline CDR1 reads MNHEY; CDR2 reads SVGAGI. The CDR3 is made up of 18 amino acids. This CDR3 is CAALLGLRSLRTPDTQYF. DNA of the CDR3: TGTGCCGCACTTCTCGGCTTACGATCCCTCCGGACGCCAGATACGCAGTATTTT.

This clonotype was picked up a small number of times. The chain couples TRBV7-9 to TRBJ2-3, with 13 bases fitting TRBD2. Losses at the gene ends were 4 bases for V and 2 bases for J; bases not matched to a gene: 6. Germline-derived CDR1 and CDR2 are SEHNR and FQNEAQ (reference sequence). This CDR3 region has 17 residues. CDR3 nucleotide sequence: TGTGCCAGCAGCTCGACGACTAGCGGGAGGCCCACAGATACGCAGTATTTT. It translates to CASSSTTSGRPTDTQYF.

This clonotype was found a few times. This chain uses TRBV21-1 with TRBJ1-6; the DNA was not compared with TRBD1, the D call given in the table. TRBV21-1 counts as a pseudogene. The length of the CDR3 is 15 residues. CDR3 in DNA: TGTGCCTCCGAGACCAGGGGGCCAGCGAATTCACCCCTCCACTTT. Translation: CASETRGPANSPLHF.